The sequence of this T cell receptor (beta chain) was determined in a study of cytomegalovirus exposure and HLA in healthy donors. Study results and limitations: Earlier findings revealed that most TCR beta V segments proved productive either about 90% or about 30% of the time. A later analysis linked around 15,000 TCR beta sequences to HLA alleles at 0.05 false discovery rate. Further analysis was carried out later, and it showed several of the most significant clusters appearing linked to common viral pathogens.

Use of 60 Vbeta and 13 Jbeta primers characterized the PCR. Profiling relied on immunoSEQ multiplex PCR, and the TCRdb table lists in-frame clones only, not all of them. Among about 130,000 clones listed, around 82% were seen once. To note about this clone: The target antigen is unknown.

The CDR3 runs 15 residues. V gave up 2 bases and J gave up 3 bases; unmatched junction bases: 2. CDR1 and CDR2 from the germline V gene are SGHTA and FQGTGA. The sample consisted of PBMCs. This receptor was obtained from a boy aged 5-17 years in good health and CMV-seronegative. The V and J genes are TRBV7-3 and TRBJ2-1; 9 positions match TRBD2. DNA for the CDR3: TGTGCCAGCAGCTTAGCGGGGGGGGACTACAATGAGCAGTTCTTC. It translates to CASSLAGGDYNEQFF. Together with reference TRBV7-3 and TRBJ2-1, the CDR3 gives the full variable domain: GAGVSQTPSNKVTEKGKYVELRCDPISGHTALYWYRQSLGQGPEFLIYFQGTGAADDSGLPNDRFFAVRPEGSVSTLKIQRTERGDSAVYLCASSLAGGDYNEQFFGPGTRLTVL.